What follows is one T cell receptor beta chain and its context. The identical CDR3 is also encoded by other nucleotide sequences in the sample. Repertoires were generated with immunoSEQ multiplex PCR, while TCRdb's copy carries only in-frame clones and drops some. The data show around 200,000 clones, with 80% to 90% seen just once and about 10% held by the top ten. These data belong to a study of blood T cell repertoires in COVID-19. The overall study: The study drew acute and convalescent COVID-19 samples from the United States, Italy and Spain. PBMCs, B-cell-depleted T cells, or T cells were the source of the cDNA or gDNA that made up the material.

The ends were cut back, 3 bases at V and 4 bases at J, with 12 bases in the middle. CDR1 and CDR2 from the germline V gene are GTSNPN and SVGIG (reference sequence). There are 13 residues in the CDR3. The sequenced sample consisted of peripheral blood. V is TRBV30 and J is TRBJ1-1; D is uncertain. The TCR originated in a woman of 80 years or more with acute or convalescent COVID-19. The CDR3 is CAWSVGEGTEAFF. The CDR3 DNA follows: TGTGCCTGGAGCGTCGGGGAGGGCACTGAAGCTTTCTTT.